This TCR beta chain was retrieved from a study of T cells in Graves' hyperthyroidism and ophthalmopathy. Findings and limits, study-wide: Appearing also in blood were most of the thyroid clonotypes expanded above 0.001.

This CDR3 is built from 15 residues. With V trimmed by 5 bases and J by 1 base, 6 bases remained unmatched. The germline CDR1 and CDR2 sequences are DFQATT and SNEGSKA (reference sequence). Graves' hyperthyroidism without ophthalmopathy progression within 18 months was termed stable. In making diagnoses, clinical symptoms, serum thyroxine and TRAb, thyroid ultrasound and orbital computed tomography were all used. Extraction of PBMCs used 8 to 10 ml of fresh peripheral blood. As to this clonotype: Its target is not known.

It was RNA transcripts that yielded the amplified TCR beta CDR3 regions. HTBI primers were the set used in a first-round RT-PCR of the TCR CDR3. TCRdb re-called the multiplex PCR reads with MiXCR, one entry per CDR3 protein. The table has around 190,000 distinct CDR3 sequences, roughly 17% seen once. Source material: blood. The V gene is TRBV20-1, the J gene TRBJ1-3, with 9 bases identical to TRBD1. This clonotype was obtained from a woman in her fifties or sixties with Graves' hyperthyroidism. The DNA for the CDR3 is TGCAGTGCTTACCAAGACAGGGGGTCTGGAAACACCATATATTTT. As protein: CSAYQDRGSGNTIYF.